This T cell receptor (beta chain) was sequenced for a study of siplizumab effects on memory and regulatory T cells. Study-wide findings and caveats: Most proliferating CD4+ or CD8+ clones, roughly 75-95%, had no naive or memory assignment.

Germline CDR1 and CDR2: KGHSH and LQKENI. V shed 8 bases and J 6 bases; nucleotides not matched to a gene: 11. This CDR3 has 15 residues. In the case of this clone: Its antigen remains unidentified.

The assay was immunoSEQ multiplex PCR, and TCRdb's table has in-frame clones only and misses some. The data contain approximately 94,000 clones, roughly 93% of them singletons. This TCR derives from a human donor in good health. This chain uses TRBV18 with TRBJ2-3; 10 bases line up with TRBD1. The sample taken for sequencing was non-Treg CD4+ T cells sorted from blood. CDR3 sequence (DNA): TGTGCCAGCAACGACAGGGGGCAATCTTCGGATACGCAGTATTTT. Amino acids: CASNDRGQSSDTQYF.